This is a list of T cell receptor beta chains from one sample in a study of beta chain features in type 1 diabetes. Sequenced by immunoSEQ multiplex PCR; TCRdb stores in-frame clones only, minus some. This table has 240,000 or so clones, 68% appearing once. The sequenced sample was naive CD4+ T cells from blood. The receptors shown here come from a man between 25 and 39 years old in good health. Both conserved end residues are part of each CDR3. A D gene is named only where the DNA matches it firmly. Clone size is not always given. Where it is, it says once, few, many or a class for expanded clones.

13	TRBV4-3	-	TRBJ2-7	-	CASSQDIGYEQYF	TGCGCCAGCAGCCAAGATATTGGCTACGAGCAGTACTTC
13	TRBV29-1	TRBD1	TRBJ1-1	-	CSVMGQMNTEAFF	TGCAGCGTTATGGGACAGATGAACACTGAAGCTTTCTTT
15	TRBV28	TRBD2	TRBJ2-7	-	CASSSPSGTSYEQYF	TGTGCCAGCAGTTCCCCTAGCGGCACCTCCTACGAGCAGTACTTC
13	TRBV2	-	TRBJ1-2	few	CASSADSNYGYTF	TGTGCCAGCAGTGCAGATTCTAACTATGGCTACACCTTC
12	TRBV29-1	-	TRBJ1-1	few	CSVATVNTEAFF	TGCAGCGTGGCGACAGTGAACACTGAAGCTTTCTTT
12	TRBV2	-	TRBJ2-1	-	CASRKLDGEQFF	TGTGCCAGCCGCAAATTAGACGGTGAGCAGTTCTTC
14	TRBV1	-	TRBJ2-7	-	CTSSQAKYSYEQYF	TGCACCAGCAGCCAGGCGAAATACTCCTACGAGCAGTACTTC
12	TRBV29-1	-	TRBJ2-7	few	CSVGGPSYEQYF	TGCAGCGTTGGGGGACCGAGCTACGAGCAGTACTTC
14	TRBV30	-	TRBJ2-7	-	CAWSIGAFNPEQYF	TGTGCCTGGAGTATCGGAGCATTTAACCCCGAGCAGTACTTC
17	TRBV4-3	-	TRBJ2-7	-	CASSQDRGGHLSYEQYF	TGCGCCAGCAGCCAAGATAGGGGGGGACACCTCTCCTACGAGCAGTACTTC
15	TRBV6-1	-	TRBJ2-3	-	CASRLGAGRTDTQYF	TGTGCCAGCAGGCTGGGTGCGGGTCGTACAGATACGCAGTATTTT
14	TRBV30	-	TRBJ2-3	-	CAWSVKGLGDTQYF	TGTGCCTGGAGTGTAAAAGGACTTGGAGATACGCAGTATTTT
16	TRBV5-4	TRBD1	TRBJ2-7	-	CASSLGPGQGPYEQYF	TGTGCCAGCAGCTTGGGGCCGGGACAGGGACCTTACGAGCAGTACTTC
15	TRBV29-1	TRBD2	TRBJ2-5	-	CSAQPGLAGLRTQYF	TGCAGCGCTCAGCCGGGACTAGCGGGCTTGCGGACCCAGTACTTC
14	TRBV29-1	TRBD1	TRBJ2-5	-	CSVVPGQGKETQYF	TGCAGCGTAGTCCCGGGACAGGGAAAAGAGACCCAGTACTTC
15	TRBV29-1	-	TRBJ2-2	-	CSVEDSSVAPDGLFF	TGCAGCGTTGAAGACTCATCCGTGGCCCCAGATGGGCTGTTTTTT
16	TRBV4-3	-	TRBJ2-5	once	CASSPGVSSIAETQYF	TGCGCCAGCAGCCCCGGGGTGTCTAGCATTGCGGAGACCCAGTACTTC
13	TRBV7-9	-	TRBJ1-1	-	CASSLTPNTEAFF	TGTGCCAGCAGCTTGACACCGAACACTGAAGCTTTCTTT
11	TRBV7-9	-	TRBJ2-3	few	CASSSTDTQYF	TGTGCCAGCAGCAGCACAGATACGCAGTATTTT
12	TRBV28	-	TRBJ2-1	-	CASKTEYNEQFF	TGTGCCAGCAAAACAGAGTACAATGAGCAGTTCTTC
15	TRBV25-1	-	TRBJ1-3	-	CASSGLTGTRNTIYF	TGTGCCAGCAGTGGCCTTACAGGGACGAGAAACACCATATATTTT
13	TRBV30	-	TRBJ1-1	-	CAWQDDPNTEAFF	TGTGCCTGGCAGGACGACCCGAACACTGAAGCTTTCTTT
14	TRBV11-2	TRBD1	TRBJ2-1	once	CASSFLTGNNEQFF	TGTGCCAGCAGCTTTCTGACAGGGAACAATGAGCAGTTCTTC
12	TRBV29-1	-	TRBJ2-7	-	CSVGLLYGEQYF	TGCAGCGTAGGATTACTCTACGGGGAGCAGTACTTC
14	TRBV29-1	TRBD2	TRBJ2-5	-	CSVEAHGGIETQYF	TGCAGCGTTGAAGCCCACGGGGGGATCGAGACCCAGTACTTC
13	TRBV2	TRBD1	TRBJ2-5	-	CASSRDREETQYF	TGTGCCAGCAGTCGGGACAGGGAAGAGACCCAGTACTTC
16	TRBV29-1	TRBD2	TRBJ2-5	-	CSVEGPAGGSQETQYF	TGCAGCGTTGAAGGCCCAGCGGGAGGGAGTCAAGAGACCCAGTACTTC
13	TRBV15	-	TRBJ1-5	-	CATSRESVQPQHF	TGTGCCACCAGCAGAGAAAGTGTTCAGCCCCAGCATTTT
13	TRBV25-1	TRBD1	TRBJ2-1	-	CASSVTGSNEQFF	TGTGCCAGCAGTGTGACAGGGAGCAATGAGCAGTTCTTC
15	TRBV29-1	TRBD1	TRBJ2-5	-	CSVKFGQGDLETQYF	TGCAGCGTTAAATTCGGACAGGGTGACCTGGAGACCCAGTACTTC
13	TRBV7-9	-	TRBJ2-5	few	CASSSGNPGTQYF	TGTGCCAGCAGCTCCGGGAACCCCGGGACCCAGTACTTC
12	TRBV30	-	TRBJ2-7	-	CAWNTGKTKQYF	TGTGCCTGGAATACCGGGAAAACGAAGCAGTACTTC
14	TRBV18	-	TRBJ2-3	-	CASSPQGSTDTQYF	TGTGCCAGCTCACCACAGGGATCCACAGATACGCAGTATTTT
15	TRBV29-1	-	TRBJ2-3	few	CSVETADISTDTQYF	TGCAGCGTTGAAACGGCAGACATTAGCACAGATACGCAGTATTTT